The rows below give T cell receptor beta chains drawn from one sample of a study of technical replicates of blood from a handful of donors. Only in-frame clones appear in the TCRdb table, and some are missing; sequencing was by immunoSEQ multiplex PCR. This table holds 90,000 to 100,000 clones, about 96% found once. The sample consisted of T cells isolated from PBMCs. All receptors come from a human donor in good health. CDR3s include the opening cysteine and the closing phenylalanine or tryptophan. D genes are given only for firm matches. Where a row states a size, it is once, few, many or the class of an expanded clone; other rows omit it.

V,D,size,J,CDR3,DNA
TRBV4-3,.,.,TRBJ2-3,CASSQESRDTQYF,TGCGCCAGCAGCCAGGAGTCGAGAGATACGCAGTATTTT
TRBV29-1,TRBD2,.,TRBJ2-1,CSVFGLAGWDEQFF,TGCAGCGTCTTTGGGTTAGCGGGATGGGATGAGCAGTTCTTC
TRBV4-3,.,.,TRBJ2-3,CASSQDLPAGPDTQYF,TGCGCCAGCAGCCAAGATCTTCCAGCAGGCCCAGATACGCAGTATTTT
TRBV25-1,TRBD2,.,TRBJ2-7,CASSDPTSGRIHEQYF,TGTGCCAGCAGTGATCCGACTAGCGGGAGAATCCACGAGCAGTACTTC
TRBV18,.,.,TRBJ1-4,CASSPLLLWSDEKLFF,TGTGCCAGCTCACCACTATTACTGTGGAGTGATGAAAAACTGTTTTTT
TRBV5-6,TRBD2,.,TRBJ2-7,CASSVGLAAYEQYF,TGTGCCAGCAGCGTGGGGCTAGCGGCCTACGAGCAGTACTTC
TRBV2,.,.,TRBJ1-3,CASKGQGEAGNTIYF,TGTGCCAGTAAAGGTCAGGGCGAAGCTGGAAACACCATATATTTT
TRBV4-1,.,.,TRBJ2-7,CASSQLVGEYEQYF,TGCGCCAGCAGCCAACTGGTGGGAGAATACGAGCAGTACTTC
TRBV7-9,.,once,TRBJ2-7,CASSFLAGGYEQYF,TGTGCCAGCAGCTTCTTGGCCGGGGGATACGAGCAGTACTTC
TRBV11-2,.,.,TRBJ2-5,CASSFLQGTAETQYF,TGTGCCAGCAGCTTCTTACAGGGGACTGCGGAGACCCAGTACTTC
TRBV5-8,TRBD1,.,TRBJ1-1,CASRFGTGGEIYTEAFF,TGTGCCAGCAGATTCGGGACAGGGGGCGAGATATACACTGAAGCTTTCTTT
TRBV9,.,once,TRBJ1-4,CASSVFHSTNEKLFF,TGTGCCAGCAGCGTATTCCATTCAACTAATGAAAAACTGTTTTTT
TRBV6-1,.,.,TRBJ1-5,CASSDTGGFNQPQHF,TGTGCCAGCAGTGATACGGGAGGTTTCAATCAGCCCCAGCATTTT
TRBV18,.,.,TRBJ1-2,CASSPGQQRNYGYTF,TGTGCCAGCTCACCTGGACAACAGAGGAACTATGGCTACACCTTC
TRBV10-1,TRBD1,.,TRBJ1-5,CASSDQTGSENQPQHF,TGCGCCAGCAGCGACCAGACAGGGTCGGAGAATCAGCCCCAGCATTTT
TRBV27,.,.,TRBJ1-5,CASSLSGGRSQPQHF,TGTGCCAGCAGTTTATCCGGGGGGCGCAGTCAGCCCCAGCATTTT
TRBV7-9,TRBD1,.,TRBJ1-5,CASSQGQGSNQPQHF,TGTGCCAGCAGCCAAGGACAGGGTAGCAATCAGCCCCAGCATTTT
TRBV2,.,.,TRBJ1-3,CASSEGVSGNTIYF,TGTGCCAGCAGTGAAGGAGTTTCTGGAAACACCATATATTTT
TRBV6-5,.,few,TRBJ2-7,CASKERTSSYEQYF,TGTGCCAGCAAGGAACGGACATCCTCCTACGAGCAGTACTTC
TRBV27,TRBD2,.,TRBJ2-1,CASSPHSGSGNEQFF,TGTGCCAGCAGTCCTCATAGCGGGAGTGGGAATGAGCAGTTCTTC
TRBV27,.,.,TRBJ2-1,CASSLMGASYNEQFF,TGTGCCAGCAGTTTAATGGGGGCGTCCTACAATGAGCAGTTCTTC
TRBV7-6,.,.,TRBJ2-1,CASSPLGQTDEQFF,TGTGCCAGCAGCCCATTGGGGCAGACGGATGAGCAGTTCTTC
TRBV5-4,.,.,TRBJ2-5,CASRLRGNQETQYF,TGTGCCAGCAGATTGAGGGGAAACCAAGAGACCCAGTACTTC
TRBV6-5,.,.,TRBJ1-4,CASSLSGGRQEKLFF,TGTGCCAGCAGCCTATCCGGGGGGCGCCAAGAAAAACTGTTTTTT
TRBV7-9,TRBD1,.,TRBJ1-1,CASSPRQGENTEAFF,TGTGCCAGCAGCCCCAGACAGGGGGAGAACACTGAAGCTTTCTTT
TRBV5-6,.,few,TRBJ2-1,CASSLTESPYNEQFF,TGTGCCAGCAGCTTGACGGAGAGCCCCTACAATGAGCAGTTCTTC
TRBV7-8,.,.,TRBJ2-7,CASSFSSYEQYF,TGTGCCAGCAGCTTCTCCTCCTACGAGCAGTACTTC
TRBV27,.,.,TRBJ2-3,CASSLTGSRTDTQYF,TGTGCCAGCAGTTTAACGGGTTCCCGCACAGATACGCAGTATTTT
TRBV11-2,.,.,TRBJ2-7,CASSLDPGSYKPYEQYF,TGTGCCAGCAGCTTAGATCCTGGTAGCTACAAACCCTACGAGCAGTACTTC
TRBV28,.,.,TRBJ2-2,CASSALGRENTGELFF,TGTGCCAGCAGCGCGTTGGGCAGGGAGAACACCGGGGAGCTGTTTTTT
TRBV4-1,TRBD1,.,TRBJ1-2,CASNPTGDLNYGYTF,TGCGCCAGCAACCCCACAGGGGATCTAAACTATGGCTACACCTTC
TRBV10-3,TRBD1,.,TRBJ2-3,CAIIDRVTDTQYF,TGTGCCATAATCGACAGGGTCACAGATACGCAGTATTTT
TRBV6-6,.,.,TRBJ2-7,CASSSPGRGSYEQYF,TGTGCCAGCAGTTCTCCCGGCAGGGGAAGCTACGAGCAGTACTTC
TRBV27,TRBD1,.,TRBJ2-2,CAVGTVNTGELFF,TGTGCCGTAGGGACAGTCAACACCGGGGAGCTGTTTTTT
TRBV7-2,TRBD1,.,TRBJ2-5,CASSLMWDRGQETQYF,TGTGCCAGCAGCTTGATGTGGGACAGGGGTCAAGAGACCCAGTACTTC
TRBV28,TRBD1,.,TRBJ1-5,CASSTTGSNQPQHF,TGTGCCAGCAGTACGACAGGGAGCAATCAGCCCCAGCATTTT
TRBV25-1,.,.,TRBJ2-3,CASSPPRGMGTQYF,TGTGCCAGCAGTCCTCCGAGAGGGATGGGTACGCAGTATTTT
TRBV5-4,TRBD2,.,TRBJ2-4,CASAEGGTSGIQYF,TGTGCCAGCGCGGAGGGAGGGACGAGCGGCATTCAGTACTTC
TRBV6-5,.,.,TRBJ1-1,CASSWAGVGTEAFF,TGTGCCAGCAGTTGGGCGGGGGTGGGTACTGAAGCTTTCTTT
TRBV2,.,.,TRBJ2-7,CASPPRPSPYEQYF,TGTGCCAGCCCACCCAGGCCCTCGCCCTACGAGCAGTACTTC
TRBV20-1,.,.,TRBJ2-1,CSASEGTPVF,TGCAGTGCTAGTGAGGGGACTCCCGTCTTC
TRBV2,.,few,TRBJ1-1,CASSGVGLGNTEAFF,TGTGCCAGCAGTGGTGTTGGACTGGGGAACACTGAAGCTTTCTTT
TRBV5-1,TRBD2,.,TRBJ2-1,CASSLELAGVNEQFF,TGCGCCAGCAGCTTGGAATTAGCGGGAGTGAATGAGCAGTTCTTC
TRBV15,TRBD2,.,TRBJ2-1,CATDLAGGSNEQFF,TGTGCCACAGATCTAGCGGGAGGAAGTAATGAGCAGTTCTTC
TRBV9,TRBD2,.,TRBJ2-1,CASSTGLDSYNEQFF,TGTGCCAGCAGCACCGGACTAGACTCCTACAATGAGCAGTTCTTC
TRBV10-3,.,.,TRBJ1-1,CAISEVQSNTEAFF,TGTGCCATCAGTGAAGTTCAGTCAAACACTGAAGCTTTCTTT
TRBV7-9,TRBD1,.,TRBJ1-2,CASSSPGQGANYGYTF,TGTGCCAGCAGCTCGCCGGGACAGGGAGCTAACTATGGCTACACCTTC
TRBV4-1,.,.,TRBJ1-3,CASSPWDISGNTIYF,TGCGCCAGCAGCCCCTGGGACATCTCTGGAAACACCATATATTTT
TRBV4-1,TRBD2,.,TRBJ2-3,CASSQNVGGTKYTDTQYF,TGCGCCAGCAGCCAAAATGTCGGGGGGACTAAATACACAGATACGCAGTATTTT
TRBV27,TRBD2,.,TRBJ2-1,CASSPDLLAGGPPYNEQFF,TGTGCCAGCAGTCCGGACCTCCTAGCGGGAGGGCCCCCCTACAATGAGCAGTTCTTC
TRBV5-1,TRBD1,.,TRBJ1-5,CASSLDRGPNQPQHF,TGCGCCAGCAGCTTGGACAGGGGGCCGAATCAGCCCCAGCATTTT
TRBV30,.,.,TRBJ1-1,CAWSPRNEAFF,TGTGCCTGGAGTCCCCGTAATGAAGCTTTCTTT
TRBV10-3,.,few,TRBJ1-1,CAIGDRHYTEAFF,TGTGCCATCGGAGACAGGCACTACACTGAAGCTTTCTTT